The clone carrying this TCR beta chain was observed a few times. Its target is not known. RNA transcripts were the template for amplifying TCR beta CDR3 regions. The TCR CDR3 first-round RT-PCR relied on the HTBI primer set. TCRdb re-analysed the multiplex PCR reads in MiXCR, keeping a single row per CDR3 protein. Here the sample spans 800,000 or so distinct CDR3 sequences, around 38% being singletons. These data come from a study of T cells in Graves' hyperthyroidism and ophthalmopathy. Findings and caveats of the study: Onset of ophthalmopathy came a median around 6.2 months after the model predicted it. Through a model of 13 V-J features, ophthalmopathy was separated from stable hyperthyroidism.

Stable Graves' hyperthyroidism meant no ophthalmopathy progression within 18 months. Disease duration under 2 months; hyperthyroidism patients were aged 18 to 65. Losses at the gene ends were 6 bases for V and 5 bases for J; bases not matched to a gene: 7. CDR1 and CDR2 from the germline V gene are SGHRS and YFSETQ. The CDR3 has 14 residues. This sequence originates from a man between 18 and 35 years old with Graves' hyperthyroidism. The chain couples TRBV5-1 to TRBJ2-2; 7 bases map to TRBD1. The sample taken for sequencing was blood. CDR3 DNA sequence: TGCGCCAGCACAGACAGGGTTGGAACCGGGGAGCTGTTTTTT. This sequence encodes CASTDRVGTGELFF.